This entry lists 3 T cell receptor beta chains sequenced from one sample in a study of blood T cell repertoires in COVID-19. The repertoire was sequenced with immunoSEQ multiplex PCR; TCRdb's copy has only in-frame clones and lacks some. This table holds some 150,000 clones, about 85% found once. Sequencing was done on a sample of peripheral blood. All receptors derive from a man aged 35 to 55 with acute or convalescent COVID-19.

This chain uses TRBV19 with TRBJ2-7; D not resolved. Germline CDR1 LNHDA, CDR2 SQIVND (reference sequence). Trimming cost V 6 bases and J 7 bases, with 13 bases left between them. The CDR3 is 12 amino acids. The chain's CDR3 is CASRNRNGEQYF. The CDR3 DNA is TGTGCCAGTAGGAATCGAAACGGGGAGCAGTACTTC.

V is TRBV10-3 and J is TRBJ1-4; D is uncertain. Per the germline V gene, CDR1 is ENHRY and CDR2 is SYGVKD. With 6 bases removed from V and 0 bases from J, the gap between germline ends came to 17 bases. The CDR3 spans 17 residues. CDR3 residues: CAISTGGPIPTNEKLFF. The CDR3 nucleotides are TGTGCCATCAGCACCGGCGGCCCCATTCCAACTAATGAAAAACTGTTTTTT.

The chain links TRBV10-2 to TRBJ1-2; 8 bases are shared with TRBD1. Germline trimming cut 4 bases from V and 7 bases from J; bases unmatched to any gene: 2. The CDR3 has 12 amino acids. Germline V CDR1 and CDR2: WSHSY, SAAADI. The DNA for the CDR3 is TGCGCCAGCAGTGGGACAGGGCCTGGCTACACCTTC. Translation: CASSGTGPGYTF.